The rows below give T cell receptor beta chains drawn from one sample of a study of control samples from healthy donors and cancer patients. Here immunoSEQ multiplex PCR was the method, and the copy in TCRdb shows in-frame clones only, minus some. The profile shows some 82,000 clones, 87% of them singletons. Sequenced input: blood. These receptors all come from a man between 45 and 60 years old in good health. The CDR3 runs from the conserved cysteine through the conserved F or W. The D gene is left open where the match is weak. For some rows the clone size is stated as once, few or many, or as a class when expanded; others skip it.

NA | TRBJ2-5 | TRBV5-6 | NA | TGTGCCAGCAGCTTTTGGGGTAGGACCGAGACCCAGTACTTC | CASSFWGRTETQYF
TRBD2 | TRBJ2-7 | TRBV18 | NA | TGTGCCAGCTCAAGGGGTATAGCGGGAGAGAACGAGCAGTACTTC | CASSRGIAGENEQYF
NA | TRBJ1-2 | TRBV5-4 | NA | TGTGCCAGCAGCCCGGACAGCTATGGCTACACCTTC | CASSPDSYGYTF
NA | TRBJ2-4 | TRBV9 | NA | TGTGCCAGCAGCGCCCGATCGGGGGCCGAAAACATTCAGTACTTC | CASSARSGAENIQYF
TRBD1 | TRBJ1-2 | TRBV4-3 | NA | TGCGCCAGCAGCCAGGACAGGGTTGATGGCTACACCTTC | CASSQDRVDGYTF
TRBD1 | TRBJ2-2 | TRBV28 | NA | TGTGCCAGCAGTTCTCCGACTTACAGGGGGAACACCGGGGAGCTGTTTTTT | CASSSPTYRGNTGELFF
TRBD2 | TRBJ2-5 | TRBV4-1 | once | TGCGCCAGCAGCCAGGCGGCGGGGGGGCTCAGGGAGACCCAGTACTTC | CASSQAAGGLRETQYF
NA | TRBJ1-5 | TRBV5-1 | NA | TGCGCCAGCAGCTTGGCCCCGGATAGCAATCAGCCCCAGCATTTT | CASSLAPDSNQPQHF
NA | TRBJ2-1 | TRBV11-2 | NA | TGTGCCAGCAGCTTAGTCGGCTCCAGCTCCTACAATGAGCAGTTCTTC | CASSLVGSSSYNEQFF
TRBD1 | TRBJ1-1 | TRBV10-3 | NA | TGTGCCATACAGGGGACCGCTACTGAAGCTTTCTTT | CAIQGTATEAFF
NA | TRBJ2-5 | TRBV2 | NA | TGTGCCAGCAGTGAAGACAGGTGGGAGACCCAGTACTTC | CASSEDRWETQYF
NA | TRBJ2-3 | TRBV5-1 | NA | TGCGCCAGCAGCCCGGGGGGCGGTGCGGCAGATACGCAGTATTTT | CASSPGGGAADTQYF
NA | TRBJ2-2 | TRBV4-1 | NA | TGCGCCAGCAGCCAAGATTTAGCGGCCGGGGAGCTGTTTTTT | CASSQDLAAGELFF
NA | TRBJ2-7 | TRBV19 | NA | TGTGCCAGTAGTTCCCGACAGGCGACCTACGAGCAGTACTTC | CASSSRQATYEQYF
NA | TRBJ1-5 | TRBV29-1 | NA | TGCAGGGGGCCGCCGGTCGATTCGAGTGGCAATCAGCCCCAGCATTTT | CRGPPVDSSGNQPQHF
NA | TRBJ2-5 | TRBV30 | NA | TGTGCCTGGGGCACCGGACGCGACCAAGAGACCCAGTACTTC | CAWGTGRDQETQYF
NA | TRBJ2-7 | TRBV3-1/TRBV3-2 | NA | TGTGCCAGCAGCCAAGATGACGGGAAGGGTCCCTACGAGCAGTACTTC | CASSQDDGKGPYEQYF
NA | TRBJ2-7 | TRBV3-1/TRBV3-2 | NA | TGTGCCAGCAGCCCGTTATCCGGGACGGAAAACTACGAGCAGTACTTC | CASSPLSGTENYEQYF
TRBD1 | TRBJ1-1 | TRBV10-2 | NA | TGCGCCAGCACTGATTACGGGACAGGGGAGTTTCACCCCGTGAACACTGAAGCTTTCTTT | CASTDYGTGEFHPVNTEAFF
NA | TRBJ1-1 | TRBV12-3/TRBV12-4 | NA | TGTGCCAGCAGTCCTACAGAGAACACTGAAGCTTTCTTT | CASSPTENTEAFF
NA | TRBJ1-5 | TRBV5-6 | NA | TGTGCCAGCAGCTTGGCCCGCAGGTTCAATCAGCCCCAGCATTTT | CASSLARRFNQPQHF
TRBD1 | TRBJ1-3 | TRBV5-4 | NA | TGTGCCAGCAGCGCGGACAGGGCCTCTGGAAACACCATATATTTT | CASSADRASGNTIYF
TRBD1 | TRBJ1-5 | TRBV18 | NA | TGTGCCAGCTCACCTGGCGGACAGGGGGCTATTCAGCCCCAGCATTTT | CASSPGGQGAIQPQHF
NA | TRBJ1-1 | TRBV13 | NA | TGTGCCAGCAGCTTAGCCGGGCGGGACACTGAAGCTTTCTTT | CASSLAGRDTEAFF
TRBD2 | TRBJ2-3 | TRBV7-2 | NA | TGTGCCAGCAGCTTAAAACTAGCGGGAGGGAATACGCAGTATTTT | CASSLKLAGGNTQYF
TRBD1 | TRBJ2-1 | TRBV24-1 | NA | TGTGCCACCAGTGACAAGACAGGGATGTCTTACAATGAGCAGTTCTTC | CATSDKTGMSYNEQFF
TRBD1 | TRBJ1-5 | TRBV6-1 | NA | TGTGCCAGCAGTGAATCCGAGACAGGGGGCTTTCAGCCCCAGCATTTT | CASSESETGGFQPQHF
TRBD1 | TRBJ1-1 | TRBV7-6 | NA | TGTGCCAGCAGCTTGGCAGGGGGCCTGAACACTGAAGCTTTCTTT | CASSLAGGLNTEAFF
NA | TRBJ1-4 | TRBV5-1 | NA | TGCGCCAGCAGCTTGGGACAGACTAATGAAAAACTGTTTTTT | CASSLGQTNEKLFF
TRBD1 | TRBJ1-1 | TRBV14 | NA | TGTGCCAGCAGCCGGTATCACAGGGGGGGAAACACTGAAGCTTTCTTT | CASSRYHRGGNTEAFF
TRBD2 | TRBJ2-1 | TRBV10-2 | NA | TGCGCCAGCAGTGAGATTTTTGCGGGGGGCCGCTACAATGAGCAGTTCTTC | CASSEIFAGGRYNEQFF
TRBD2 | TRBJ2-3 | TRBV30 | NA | TGTGCCTGGAGTTCGGTAGCGGGCACGCAGTATTTT | CAWSSVAGTQYF
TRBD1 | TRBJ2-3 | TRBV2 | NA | TGTGCCAGCAGCCTCGAGGGGGCCGGGGCAGATACGCAGTATTTT | CASSLEGAGADTQYF
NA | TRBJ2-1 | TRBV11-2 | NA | TGTGCCAGCAGCTTAGGAGTCCGGAGGAAGCAGTTCTTC | CASSLGVRRKQFF
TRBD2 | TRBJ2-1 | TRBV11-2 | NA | TGTGCCAGCAGCCTTTGGACTAGCGGGTTAAGCTCCTACAATGAGCAGTTCTTC | CASSLWTSGLSSYNEQFF
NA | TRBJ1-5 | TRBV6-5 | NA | TGTGCCAGCGGGGGGAGCAATCAGCCCCAGCATTTT | CASGGSNQPQHF
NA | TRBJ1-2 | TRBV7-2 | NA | TGTGCCAGCAGCTTAGGCGGCGAGTCCGGCTACACCTTC | CASSLGGESGYTF
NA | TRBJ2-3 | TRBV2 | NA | TGTGCCAGCAGTGAGTCGGGGTCATATTACACAGATACGCAGTATTTT | CASSESGSYYTDTQYF
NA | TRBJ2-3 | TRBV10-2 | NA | TGCGCCAGCAGAAGGACGAGCGCAAGCACAGATACGCAGTATTTT | CASRRTSASTDTQYF
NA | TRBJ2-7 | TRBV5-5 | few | TGTGCCAGCAGCTTGCGTCATTCCGCCTACGAGCAGTACTTC | CASSLRHSAYEQYF
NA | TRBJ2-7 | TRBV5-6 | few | TGTGCCAGCAGCTTGTGGATCGGGACTCTCACCTACGAGCAGTACTTC | CASSLWIGTLTYEQYF